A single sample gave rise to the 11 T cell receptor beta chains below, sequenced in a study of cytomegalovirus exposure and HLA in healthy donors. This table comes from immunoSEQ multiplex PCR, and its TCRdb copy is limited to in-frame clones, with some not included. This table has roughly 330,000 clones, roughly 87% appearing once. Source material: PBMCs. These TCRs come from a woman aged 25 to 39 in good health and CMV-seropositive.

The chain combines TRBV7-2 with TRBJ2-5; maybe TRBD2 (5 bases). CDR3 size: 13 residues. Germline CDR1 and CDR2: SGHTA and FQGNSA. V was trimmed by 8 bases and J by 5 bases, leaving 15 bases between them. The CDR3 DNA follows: TGTGCCAGCTCCTCTGGGAGTCGTGAGACCCAGTACTTC. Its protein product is CASSSGSRETQYF.

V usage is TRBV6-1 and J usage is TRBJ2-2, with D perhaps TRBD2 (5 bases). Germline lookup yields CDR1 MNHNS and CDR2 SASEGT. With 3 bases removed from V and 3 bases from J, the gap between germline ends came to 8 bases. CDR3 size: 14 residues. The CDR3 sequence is CASSEGSDTGELFF. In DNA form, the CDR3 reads TGTGCCAGCAGTGAGGGTAGCGACACCGGGGAGCTGTTTTTT.

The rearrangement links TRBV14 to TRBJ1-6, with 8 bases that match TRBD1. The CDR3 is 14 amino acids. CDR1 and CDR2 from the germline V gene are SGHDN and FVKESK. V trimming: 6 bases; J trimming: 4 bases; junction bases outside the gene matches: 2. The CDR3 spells CASSQGAYNSPLHF. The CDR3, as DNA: TGTGCCAGCAGTCAGGGGGCATATAATTCACCCCTCCACTTT.

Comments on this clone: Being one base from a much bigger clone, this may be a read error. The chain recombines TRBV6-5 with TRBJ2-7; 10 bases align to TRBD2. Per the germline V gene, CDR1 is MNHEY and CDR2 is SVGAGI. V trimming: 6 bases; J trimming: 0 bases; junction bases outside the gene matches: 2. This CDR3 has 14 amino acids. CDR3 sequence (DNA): TGTGCCAGCAGCTCTAGCGGGAGCTCCTACGAGCAGTACTTC. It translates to CASSSSGSSYEQYF.

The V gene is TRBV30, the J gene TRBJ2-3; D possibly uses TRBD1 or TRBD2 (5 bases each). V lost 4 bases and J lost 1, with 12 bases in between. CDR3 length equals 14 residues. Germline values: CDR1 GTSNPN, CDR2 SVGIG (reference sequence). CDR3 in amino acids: CAWTYGAGTDTQYF. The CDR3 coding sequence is TGTGCCTGGACTTACGGGGCGGGCACAGATACGCAGTATTTT.

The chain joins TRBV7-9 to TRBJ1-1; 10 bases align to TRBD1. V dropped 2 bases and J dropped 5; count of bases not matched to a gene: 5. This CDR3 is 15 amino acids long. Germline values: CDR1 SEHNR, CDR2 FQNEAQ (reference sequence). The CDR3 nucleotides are TGTGCCAGCAGCTTAACCTGGGACAGGGGAACTGAAGCTTTCTTT. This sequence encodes CASSLTWDRGTEAFF. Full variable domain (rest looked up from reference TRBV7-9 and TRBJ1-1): DTGVSQNPRHKITKRGQNVTFRCDPISEHNRLYWYRQTLGQGPEFLTYFQNEAQLEKSRLLSDRFSAERPKGSFSTLEIQRTEQGDSAMYLCASSLTWDRGTEAFFGQGTRLTVV.

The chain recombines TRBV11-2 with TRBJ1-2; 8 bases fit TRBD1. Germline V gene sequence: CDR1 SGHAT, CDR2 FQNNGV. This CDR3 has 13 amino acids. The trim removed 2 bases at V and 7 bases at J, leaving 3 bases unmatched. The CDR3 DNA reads TGTGCCAGCAGCTTAACCGGGACAGGTGGCTACACCTTC. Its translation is CASSLTGTGGYTF.

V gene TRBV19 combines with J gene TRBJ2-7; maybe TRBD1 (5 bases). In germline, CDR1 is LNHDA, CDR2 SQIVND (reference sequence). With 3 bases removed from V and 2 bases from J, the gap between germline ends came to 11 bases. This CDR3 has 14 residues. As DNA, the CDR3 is TGTGCCAGTAGTATGCAGGGAAGGACCTACGAGCAGTACTTC. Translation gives CASSMQGRTYEQYF. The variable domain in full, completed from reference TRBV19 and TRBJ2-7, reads DGGITQSPKYLFRKEGQNVTLSCEQNLNHDAMYWYRQDPGQGLRLIYYSQIVNDFQKGDIAEGYSVSREKKESFPLTVTSAQKNPTAFYLCASSMQGRTYEQYFGPGTRLTVT.

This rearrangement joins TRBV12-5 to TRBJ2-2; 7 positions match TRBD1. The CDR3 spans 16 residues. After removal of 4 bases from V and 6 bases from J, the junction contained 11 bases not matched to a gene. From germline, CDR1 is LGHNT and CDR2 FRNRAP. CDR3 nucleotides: TGTGCTAGTGGTTCCAGTCCCGGGACAGAGGCCGGGGAGCTGTTTTTT. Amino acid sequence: CASGSSPGTEAGELFF.

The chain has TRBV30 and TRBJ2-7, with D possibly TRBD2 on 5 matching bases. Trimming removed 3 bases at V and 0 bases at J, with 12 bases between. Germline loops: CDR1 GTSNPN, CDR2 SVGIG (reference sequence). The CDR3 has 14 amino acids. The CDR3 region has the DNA TGTGCCTGGAGGAGAGGGATGAGCTCCTACGAGCAGTACTTC. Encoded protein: CAWRRGMSSYEQYF. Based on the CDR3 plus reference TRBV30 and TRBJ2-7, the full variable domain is SQTIHQWPATLVQPVGSPLSLECTVEGTSNPNLYWYRQAAGRGLQLLFYSVGIGQISSEVPQNLSASRPQDRQFILSSKKLLLSDSGFYLCAWRRGMSSYEQYFGPGTRLTVT.

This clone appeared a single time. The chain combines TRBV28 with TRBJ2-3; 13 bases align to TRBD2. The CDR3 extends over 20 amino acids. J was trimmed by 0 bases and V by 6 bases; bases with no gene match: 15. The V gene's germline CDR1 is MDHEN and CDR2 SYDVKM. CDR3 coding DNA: TGTGCCAGCAGCTCCTGGGCGGGACTAGCGGGAACCACTAGCACAGATACGCAGTATTTT. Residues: CASSSWAGLAGTTSTDTQYF.